The 9 T cell receptor beta chains given below trace back to one sample, sequenced in a study of graft-versus-host responses after intestinal transplantation. The assay was immunoSEQ multiplex PCR, and TCRdb's table has in-frame clones only and misses some. The data show nearly 100,000 clones, with 80% to 95% seen just once and about 15% held by the top ten. The sequenced sample was PBMCs, obtained around 450 days after intestinal transplant. Receptors originate from a human patient who received an intestinal transplant, so some T cells may come from the graft donor.

The chain is built from TRBV23-1 and TRBJ1-4; 7 positions match TRBD1. TRBV23-1 is noted as an ORF with a role that remains uncertain. V was clipped by 6 bases and J by 0 bases; unmatched bases: 7. The length of the CDR3 is 16 residues. As DNA, the CDR3 is TGCGCCAGCAGCCCGACAGGGATGACAACTAATGAAAAACTGTTTTTT. Its protein product is CASSPTGMTTNEKLFF.

This clone appeared once. This chain joins TRBV6-1 and TRBJ2-5, with D maybe TRBD2 (5 bases). The CDR3 runs to 14 residues. Germline CDR1 and CDR2: MNHNS and SASEGT. Trimming stripped 7 bases from V and 7 bases from J, with 19 bases between. As DNA, the CDR3 is TGTGCCAGCATCGAGGGCTTCCCGCCCGGGACCCAGTACTTC. Its translation: CASIEGFPPGTQYF.

This chain joins TRBV5-1 and TRBJ1-3; D is unresolved. The ends were cut back, 0 bases at V and 0 bases at J, with 7 bases in the middle. Germline loops: CDR1 SGHRS, CDR2 YFSETQ. The length of the CDR3 is 15 residues. The CDR3 loop reads CASSLAASSGNTIYF. CDR3 bases: TGCGCCAGCAGCTTGGCGGCGAGCTCTGGAAACACCATATATTTT.

The table lists this clone with a count of one. The rearrangement links TRBV7-8 to TRBJ2-4, with 13 bases matching TRBD2. Germline CDR1 and CDR2: SGHVS and FQNEAQ. Trimming cost V 5 bases and J 0 bases; bases outside gene matches: 16. The CDR3 extends over 21 amino acids. CDR3 nucleotides: TGTGCCAGCAGCGCACTCGTCGGGACTAGCGGGATTCCCTTAGCCAAAAACATTCAGTACTTC. Translating it yields CASSALVGTSGIPLAKNIQYF.

The chain carries TRBV6-6 and TRBJ1-1, with a tentative D call TRBD1 (5 bases). Trimming stripped 5 bases from V and 5 bases from J, with 21 bases between. CDR1 and CDR2 (germline): MNHNY, SVGAGI (reference sequence). The CDR3 is made up of 16 amino acids. The CDR3 DNA reads TGTGCCAGCAGTATGTTAGCGCCCGGCGGGGGGACTGAAGCTTTCTTT. Protein sequence: CASSMLAPGGGTEAFF.

The J gene is TRBJ2-7, the V gene TRBV7-2, with TRBD1 identical over 8 bases. This CDR3 spans 14 amino acids. The germline gives CDR1 SGHTA, CDR2 FQGNSA. V shed 5 bases, J shed 1 base, and the junction held 4 bases outside the gene matches. CDR3 region: CASSRGTGSYEQYF. CDR3 in DNA: TGTGCCAGCAGCAGAGGGACAGGATCCTACGAGCAGTACTTC.

The J gene is TRBJ2-7, the V gene TRBV10-3; 9 nucleotides match TRBD2. Trimming took 10 bases from V and 0 from J; bases not matched to a gene: 7. The CDR3 has 14 residues. CDR1 and CDR2 from the germline V gene are ENHRY and SYGVKD. The CDR3 sequence: CATGGGASSYEQYF. The DNA of the CDR3 is TGTGCCACGGGCGGGGGGGCCAGCTCCTACGAGCAGTACTTC.

The gene calls are TRBV19 and TRBJ1-3; D gene unclear. V lost 11 bases to trimming and J lost 4 bases, with 15 bases between them. The CDR3 has 13 amino acids. The germline CDR1 and CDR2 sequences are LNHDA and SQIVND (reference sequence). CDR3 sequence: CAVSATYGNTIYF. The CDR3 DNA reads TGTGCCGTTTCGGCGACGTACGGAAACACCATATATTTT.

The J gene is TRBJ2-7, the V gene TRBV5-5; 7 nucleotides line up with TRBD1. CDR3 length equals 14 residues. Per the germline V gene, CDR1 is SGHKS and CDR2 is YYEKEE (reference sequence). V lost 4 bases, J lost 2 bases, and 6 bases stayed unmatched. CDR3: CASSKTGTAYEQYF. DNA for the CDR3: TGTGCCAGCAGCAAAACCGGGACAGCCTACGAGCAGTACTTC.